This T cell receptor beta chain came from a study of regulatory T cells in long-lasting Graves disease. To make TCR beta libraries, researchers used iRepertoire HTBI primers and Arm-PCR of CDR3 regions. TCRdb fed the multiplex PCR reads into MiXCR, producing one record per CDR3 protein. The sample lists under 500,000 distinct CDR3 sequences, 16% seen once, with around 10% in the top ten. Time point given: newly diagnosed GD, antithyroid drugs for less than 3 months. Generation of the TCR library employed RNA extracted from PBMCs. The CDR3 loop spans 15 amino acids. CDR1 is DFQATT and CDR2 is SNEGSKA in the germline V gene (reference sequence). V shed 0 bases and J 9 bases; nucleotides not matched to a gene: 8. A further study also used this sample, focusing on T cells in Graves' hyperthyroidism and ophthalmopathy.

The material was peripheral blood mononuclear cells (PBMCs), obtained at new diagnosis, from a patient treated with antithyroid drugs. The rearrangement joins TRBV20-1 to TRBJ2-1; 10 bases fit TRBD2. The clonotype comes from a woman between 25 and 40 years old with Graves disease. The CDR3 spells CSARDPSGRYGEQFF. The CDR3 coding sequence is TGCAGTGCTAGAGATCCTAGCGGGAGATACGGTGAGCAGTTCTTC.